This T cell receptor beta chain was sequenced for a study of blood T cell repertoires in COVID-19. Study-wide context: Symptom resolution, clearance, or two negative PCRs marked donors in Cohort 3 as recovered. Samples came from the United States, Italy and Spain, spanning acute and convalescent COVID-19.

The repertoire was sequenced with immunoSEQ multiplex PCR; TCRdb's copy has only in-frame clones and lacks some. The data show about 200,000 clones, 86% seen once. After removal of 2 bases from V and 3 bases from J, the junction contained 5 bases not matched to a gene. Germline CDR1 and CDR2: ENHRY and SYGVKD. There are 15 residues in the CDR3. The table lists this clone with a count of one. Sequenced sample: PBMCs or T cells enriched from blood (not recorded which). The chain carries TRBV10-3 and TRBJ2-7; TRBD2 matches 9 bases. The receptor comes from a woman aged 40 to 55 in a cohort exposed to, infected with or recovered from COVID-19 (not recorded which). This CDR3 is CAISETGLANYEQYF. The CDR3, as DNA: TGTGCCATCAGTGAGACCGGACTAGCGAACTACGAGCAGTACTTC.